The clone carrying this TCR beta chain was counted many times. This specimen comes from a study of low-dose radiotherapy and immunotherapy resistance in tumors. Alpha- and beta-chain coverage of first-strand cDNA came from TRAV- and TRBV-specific primers. TCRs underwent 20 PCR cycles of amplification with a constant-region primer and V-primer adapter. Via MiXCR, TCRdb re-called the reads, giving one row per CDR3 protein. The sample consists of approximately 100,000 distinct CDR3 sequences, about 20% of them appearing once. Trimming took off 0 bases at V and 0 bases at J, with 8 bases between the two ends. The CDR3 totals 15 residues. CDR1 is MGHRA and CDR2 is YSYEKL in the germline V gene. Time point indicated: after trial treatment. Regarding treatment: LDRT plus nivolumab, ipilimumab, low-dose cyclophosphamide and aspirin (RACIN trial).

This TCR was recovered from a male donor with prostate cancer. The chain is built from TRBV4-1 and TRBJ1-2; no reliable D call. The sample in question was PBMCs, obtained after low-dose radiotherapy plus immunotherapy. The CDR3 loop reads CASSQDGMSNYGYTF. CDR3 in DNA: TGCGCCAGCAGCCAAGACGGGATGTCTAACTATGGCTACACCTTC.